What follows are 17 T cell receptor beta chains derived from one specimen sequenced in a study of cytotoxic CD8 clonotypes in ibrutinib-treated CLL (dated by TCRdb to about 2021). The library came from the immunoSEQ multiplex PCR assay. This immuneACCESS table, as held by TCRdb, lists in-frame sequences with V and J called but not all clones. Of the missing ones, under half trace to an unresolved V gene in checked studies; the others have no known cause. In this sample the table shows around 70,000 clones, roughly two thirds of which occur a single time. The top ten clones comprise around 5.7% of the sample. Per the publication, the time point label means: 12 to 13 months on ibrutinib. The input for sequencing was PBMCs, taken after 12 months of ibrutinib treatment. These TCRs come from a human donor with chronic lymphocytic leukemia.

The V gene is TRBV4-3, the J gene TRBJ2-5, with a weak D call TRBD2 (5 bases). V gave up 1 base and J gave up 0 bases, with 15 bases separating them. This CDR3 region has 17 residues. CDR1 and CDR2 from the germline V gene are LGHNA and YSLEER. The CDR3 sequence: CASSQGSGNPNQETQYF. CDR3 DNA: TGCGCCAGCAGCCAAGGATCCGGGAATCCCAACCAAGAGACCCAGTACTTC.

The chain couples TRBV7-2 to TRBJ2-6; D is unresolved. Germline V gives CDR1 SGHTA, CDR2 FQGNSA. V dropped 4 bases and J dropped 2 bases, with 6 bases sitting between them. This CDR3 spans 14 amino acids. The CDR3, as DNA: TGTGCCAGCAGCTCTTCTGCTGGGGCCAACGTCCTGACTTTC. This codes for CASSSSAGANVLTF.

V is TRBV2 and J is TRBJ2-7; weak D call: TRBD1 (5 bases). V was shortened by 6 bases and J by 4 bases, with 10 bases between the two germline ends. The CDR3 has 12 residues. Germline assignment: CDR1 SNHLY and CDR2 FYNNEI. The CDR3 protein is CASRGREYEQYF. The CDR3 DNA sequence: TGTGCCAGCAGGGGCAGGGAATACGAGCAGTACTTC.

This clone occurred a few times. V gene TRBV7-8 combines with J gene TRBJ1-2; possibly TRBD1 for D (6 bases). Trimming removed 6 bases at V and 7 bases at J, with 21 bases between. The CDR3 has 15 residues. The germline CDR1 and CDR2 sequences are SGHVS and FQNEAQ. The CDR3 sequence: CASSSSDAGGRGYTF. The CDR3 nucleotides read TGTGCCAGCAGTTCATCCGATGCCGGGGGCCGTGGCTACACCTTC. Variable domain in full (rest from reference TRBV7-8 and TRBJ1-2): GAGVSQSPRYKVAKRGQDVALRCDPISGHVSLFWYQQALGQGPEFLTYFQNEAQLDKSGLPSDRFFAERPEGSVSTLKIQRTQQEDSAVYLCASSSSDAGGRGYTFGSGTRLTVV.

This rearrangement joins TRBV7-9 to TRBJ1-1, with 8 bases lining up with TRBD1. V trimming: 5 bases; J trimming: 6 bases; junction bases outside the gene matches: 11. In germline, CDR1 is SEHNR, CDR2 FQNEAQ (reference sequence). CDR3 length equals 15 residues. In nucleotides, the CDR3 is TGTGCCAGCAGCCCTAGGACAGGGAGGATGGCTGAAGCTTTCTTT. The encoded protein is CASSPRTGRMAEAFF. The full variable domain, with the rest looked up from reference TRBV7-9 and TRBJ1-1, is DTGVSQNPRHKITKRGQNVTFRCDPISEHNRLYWYRQTLGQGPEFLTYFQNEAQLEKSRLLSDRFSAERPKGSFSTLEIQRTEQGDSAMYLCASSPRTGRMAEAFFGQGTRLTVV.

The chain links TRBV10-1 to TRBJ2-5; 10 positions match TRBD2. V gave up 5 bases and J gave up 5 bases; unmatched junction bases: 8. The CDR3 covers 15 residues. Germline V lookup: CDR1 WNHNN, CDR2 SYGVQD (reference sequence). CDR3 loop: CASSSGGAGAETQYF. The CDR3 nucleotides read TGCGCCAGCAGTAGCGGGGGGGCAGGTGCCGAGACCCAGTACTTC.

The rearrangement joins TRBV5-1 to TRBJ2-1; D is possibly TRBD2 (5 bases). CDR1 and CDR2 (germline): SGHRS, YFSETQ. There are 16 residues in the CDR3. Deletions cut 3 bases from V and 1 base from J, with 14 bases between. CDR3 region: CASSSRTSGSYNEQFF. CDR3 nucleotides: TGCGCCAGCAGCTCCAGAACCAGCGGTTCCTACAATGAGCAGTTCTTC.

With respect to this clone: An end of the junction differs from the germline gene, which may be a read error. This chain's CDR3 is CASSEAQGVIRNF. In DNA, the CDR3 is TGTGCCAGCAGTGAAGCCCAGGGGGTAATAAGGAATTTT. The chain has TRBV2 and TRBJ2-3, with 7 bases matching TRBD1. The CDR3 contains 13 residues. Germline values: CDR1 SNHLY, CDR2 FYNNEI.

This rearrangement joins TRBV19 to TRBJ2-3; D tentatively fits TRBD1 or TRBD2 (5 bases each). CDR1 and CDR2 from the germline V gene are LNHDA and SQIVND (reference sequence). The CDR3 is made up of 14 amino acids. Trimming took 5 bases from V and 1 from J, leaving 10 bases between them. Written as DNA, the CDR3 is TGTGCCAGTAGTTCGGGACGCCGCACAGATACGCAGTATTTT. Its protein product is CASSSGRRTDTQYF.

The chain is built from TRBV6-5 and TRBJ2-7; possible D gene TRBD1, 6 bases. Trimming stripped 9 bases from V and 2 bases from J, with 14 bases between. Germline CDR1 reads MNHEY; CDR2 reads SVGAGI. This CDR3 contains 13 residues. DNA of the CDR3: TGTGCCAGTAGCCCGGACAGCCCCTACGAGCAGTACTTC. Translating it yields CASSPDSPYEQYF.

V gene TRBV18 combines with J gene TRBJ1-2; the D is unclear. The CDR3 is 17 residues long. Germline CDR1 and CDR2: KGHSH and LQKENI. The V end was cut by 1 base, the J end by 0 bases, with 15 bases between. CDR3 region: CASSPLQIEQTNYGYTF. CDR3 coding DNA: TGTGCCAGCTCACCACTGCAGATAGAACAGACTAACTATGGCTACACCTTC.

The chain uses TRBV14 and TRBJ2-1, with D tentatively TRBD2 (6 bases). Germline V gene sequence: CDR1 SGHDN, CDR2 FVKESK. The CDR3 has 14 residues. Trimming stripped 3 bases from V and 8 bases from J, with 14 bases between. CDR3 coding DNA: TGTGCCAGCAGCCACGGAGGGATGGGCGATGAGCAGTTCTTC. This sequence encodes CASSHGGMGDEQFF.

Concerning this clone: A read error may produce the germline difference seen at one junction end. The V and J genes are TRBV7-6 and TRBJ2-7, with D unresolved. The CDR3 contains 13 residues. CDR1 and CDR2 from the germline V gene are SGHVS and FNYEAQ. CDR3 DNA: TGTGCCAGCAACTTAGGTGTCCGTTACGAGCAGTACTTC. Residues: CASNLGVRYEQYF.

There are many counts of this clone. J is TRBJ1-1 and V is TRBV28; 7 bases line up with TRBD1. Trimming at V came to 5 bases and at J to 4 bases, leaving 7 bases not matched to a gene. Germline lookup yields CDR1 MDHEN and CDR2 SYDVKM. This CDR3 has 14 residues. Written as DNA, the CDR3 is TGTGCCAGCAGTCTTACCAGGGGGGGCACTGAAGCTTTCTTT. Translation: CASSLTRGGTEAFF.

The genes are TRBV4-1 and TRBJ2-3, with D perhaps being TRBD1 or TRBD2 (5 bases each). The CDR3 loop spans 17 amino acids. Trimming removed 4 bases at V and 0 bases at J, with 17 bases between. Germline CDR1 is MGHRA and CDR2 is YSYEKL. CDR3 coding DNA: TGCGCCAGCAGCCGGTTCGAGGGGATAGCAAGCACAGATACGCAGTATTTT. This gives the protein CASSRFEGIASTDTQYF.

In its sample, this clone was seen a few times. J is TRBJ1-4 and V is TRBV5-6, with 8 bases aligning to TRBD1. J gave up 8 bases and V 2 bases, and 5 bases lay outside the gene matches. This CDR3 comprises 14 residues. The germline V gene has CDR1 SGHDT and CDR2 YYEEEE. The CDR3 protein is CASSFGQGTEKLFF. Written as DNA, the CDR3 is TGTGCCAGCAGCTTCGGACAGGGTACCGAAAAACTGTTTTTT.

In its sample, this clone was seen a few times. This rearrangement joins TRBV27 to TRBJ1-4, with a possible D match to TRBD1 (5 bases). Trimming shortened V by 2 bases and J by 4 bases, and 17 bases separated the two germline ends. CDR1 is MNHEY, CDR2 SMNVEV, per germline (reference sequence). This CDR3 spans 17 amino acids. The CDR3 region has the DNA TGTGCCAGCAGTTTACTCCTCCCCGGGACCAATAATGAAAAACTGTTTTTT. As protein: CASSLLLPGTNNEKLFF.